This paragraph reports one T cell receptor (beta chain). Its antigen remains unknown. Trimming took 5 bases from V and 4 from J; bases not matched to a gene: 7. This CDR3 has 15 residues. These data belong to a study of CD8 T cells in ankylosing spondylitis. Points from the study as a whole: Previously reported in reactive arthritis synovial fluid and blood were some of the motif variants. Clones linked to the disease showed a CD8+ phenotype. They occurred at relatively low frequencies in peripheral blood.

In TCRdb, the 5' RACE reads were re-called with MiXCR into one record per CDR3 protein. Of some 130,000 distinct CDR3 sequences in the sample, around 13% were seen once. The sample comprised blood, either unsorted or a sorted T cell fraction (not recorded which). This TCR derives from a female donor with ankylosing spondylitis or in good health (not recorded which). The chain is built from TRBV12-3 or TRBV12-4 and TRBJ1-2; 10 nucleotides agree with TRBD1. This CDR3 is CASSGPTGGPYGYTF. CDR3 nucleotides: TGTGCCAGCAGTGGGCCGACAGGGGGCCCCTATGGCTACACCTTC.